Each of the 31 T cell receptor beta chains below was sequenced from the same sample in a study of T cell responses to AZD1222 COVID-19 vaccine. Profiling relied on immunoSEQ multiplex PCR, and the TCRdb table lists in-frame clones only, not all of them. The table lists under 120,000 clones, more than 85% of them singletons. Sequencing was performed on peripheral blood, taken on day 0 of AZD1222 vaccination. The source is an adult in good health.

The rearrangement links TRBV11-2 to TRBJ2-2; weak D call: TRBD1 (6 bases). The germline gives CDR1 SGHAT, CDR2 FQNNGV. The CDR3 totals 15 residues. The V gene lost 5 bases and the J gene lost 2 bases, with 12 bases spanning the gap. CDR3 bases: TGTGCCAGCAGCCAACAGGGAATTAACACCGGGGAGCTGTTTTTT. As protein: CASSQQGINTGELFF.

This rearrangement joins TRBV7-2 to TRBJ1-2; D ambiguous. Germline loops: CDR1 SGHTA, CDR2 FQGNSA. CDR3 length: 13 amino acids. V lost 5 bases and J 6 bases, leaving 13 bases between the germline ends. This CDR3 reads CASSPTVSHGYTF. The DNA for the CDR3 is TGTGCCAGCAGCCCCACCGTTTCCCATGGCTACACCTTC. The complete variable domain, with remaining parts taken from reference TRBV7-2 and TRBJ1-2, reads GAGVSQSPSNKVTEKGKDVELRCDPISGHTALYWYRQSLGQGLEFLIYFQGNSAPDKSGLPSDRFSAERTGGSVSTLTIQRTQQEDSAVYLCASSPTVSHGYTFGSGTRLTVV.

The rearrangement joins TRBV24-1 to TRBJ1-1; D is ambiguous. CDR1 and CDR2 (germline): KGHDR, SFDVKD. This CDR3 is 13 amino acids long. V gave up 5 bases and J gave up 1 base, with 7 bases separating them. This CDR3 is CATSVGENTEAFF. CDR3 in DNA: TGTGCCACCAGTGTTGGAGAGAACACTGAAGCTTTCTTT.

V gene TRBV28 combines with J gene TRBJ1-1, with 7 bases lining up with TRBD1. The germline CDR1 and CDR2 sequences are MDHEN and SYDVKM. This CDR3 region has 14 residues. Trimming took 4 bases from V and 5 from J; bases not matched to a gene: 7. The CDR3 sequence is CASSSRRGRTEAFF. The CDR3 DNA follows: TGTGCCAGCAGTTCTCGTAGGGGGCGAACTGAAGCTTTCTTT. Drawing the rest from reference TRBV28 and TRBJ1-1, the complete variable domain is DVKVTQSSRYLVKRTGEKVFLECVQDMDHENMFWYRQDPGLGLRLIYFSYDVKMKEKGDIPEGYSVSREKKERFSLILESASTNQTSMYLCASSSRRGRTEAFFGQGTRLTVV.

The chain combines TRBV7-3 with TRBJ1-1, with D unclear. The length of the CDR3 is 13 residues. Trimming cost V 2 bases and J 2 bases, with 6 bases left between them. The germline V gene has CDR1 SGHTA and CDR2 FQGTGA. CDR3 nucleotide sequence: TGTGCCAGCAGCTTATCGGTTAACACTGAAGCTTTCTTT. It specifies CASSLSVNTEAFF.

J is TRBJ1-5 and V is TRBV11-2; 10 bases fit TRBD1. CDR3 length: 15 residues. V lost 0 bases and J lost 5; bases outside the gene matches: 1. CDR1 SGHAT and CDR2 FQNNGV come from the germline V gene. In DNA form, the CDR3 reads TGTGCCAGCAGCTTAGATGGGACAGGGGATCAGCCCCAGCATTTT. Amino acid sequence: CASSLDGTGDQPQHF.

The chain is built from TRBV7-8 and TRBJ1-1; tentatively, D is TRBD1 (5 bases). From germline, CDR1 is SGHVS and CDR2 FQNEAQ. Trimming shortened V by 4 bases and J by 2 bases, and 17 bases separated the two germline ends. This CDR3 comprises 16 residues. CDR3 coding DNA: TGTGCCAGCAGCTCGAGGGACCGGGGTTCCAACACTGAAGCTTTCTTT. Its protein is CASSSRDRGSNTEAFF.

V usage is TRBV15 and J usage is TRBJ1-6, with a tentative D call TRBD1 (6 bases). V was shortened by 7 bases and J by 7 bases, with 11 bases between the two germline ends. The CDR3 covers 13 residues. Germline V CDR1 and CDR2: LNHNV, YYDKDF (reference sequence). CDR3 amino acids: CATKLQGNSPLHF. The CDR3 region has the DNA TGTGCCACCAAGTTGCAGGGGAATTCACCCCTCCACTTT.

This chain links TRBV6-5 with TRBJ2-2; D possibly uses TRBD1 or TRBD2 (6 bases each). The V gene's germline CDR1 is MNHEY and CDR2 SVGAGI. V was pared by 4 bases and J by 3 bases, with 12 bases between. CDR3 size: 15 residues. The CDR3 loop reads CASSSWGADTGELFF. As DNA, the CDR3 is TGTGCCAGCAGTTCCTGGGGGGCGGACACCGGGGAGCTGTTTTTT.

This sequence joins TRBV11-3 and TRBJ1-3; a weak D match, TRBD1 (5 bases). Germline loops: CDR1 SGHNT, CDR2 YENEEA. The CDR3 is 16 amino acids. V was pared by 3 bases and J by 0 bases, with 12 bases between. The CDR3 DNA reads as TGTGCCAGCAGCTTCCAAGGACAATACTCTGGAAACACCATATATTTT. Its protein is CASSFQGQYSGNTIYF.

The genes are TRBV2 and TRBJ2-5, with 8 bases identical to TRBD2. Trimming removed 0 bases from V and 5 bases from J; junction bases left unmatched: 14. The germline V gene encodes CDR1 SNHLY and CDR2 FYNNEI. The CDR3 spans 18 residues. This chain's CDR3 is CASSEAPRPGLAGETQYF. CDR3 coding DNA: TGTGCCAGCAGTGAAGCTCCTCGACCGGGCCTAGCGGGTGAGACCCAGTACTTC.

CDR3: CSASRDRVGTEAFF. Written as DNA, the CDR3 is TGCAGTGCTAGTCGGGACAGGGTAGGAACTGAAGCTTTCTTT. The chain recombines TRBV20-1 with TRBJ1-1, with 9 bases that match TRBD1. CDR1 and CDR2 from the germline V gene are DFQATT and SNEGSKA (reference sequence). The CDR3 extends over 14 amino acids. V lost 3 bases to trimming and J lost 5 bases; unmatched junction nucleotides: 7.

This clone occurred a few times. The chain recombines TRBV19 with TRBJ2-7, with 13 bases matching TRBD2. Germline V gene lookup returns CDR1 LNHDA and CDR2 SQIVND (reference sequence). V shed 3 bases and J 4 bases; nucleotides not matched to a gene: 3. This CDR3 has 15 amino acids. CDR3 loop: CASSIRTSGSYEQYF. The CDR3 bases are TGTGCCAGTAGTATTAGGACTAGCGGGAGTTACGAGCAGTACTTC.

DNA of the CDR3: TGTGCCATCAGTGTTGAACTAGCGGACACCGGGGAGCTGTTTTTT. The encoded protein is CAISVELADTGELFF. This chain uses TRBV10-3 with TRBJ2-2; 8 nucleotides align to TRBD2. CDR3 length: 15 amino acids. V was pared by 4 bases and J by 3 bases, with 4 bases of the junction left unmatched. CDR1 and CDR2 (germline): ENHRY, SYGVKD.

The rearrangement links TRBV15 to TRBJ2-3, with D maybe TRBD2 (7 bases). The CDR3 contains 15 residues. Trimming pared 0 bases from V and 6 bases from J, leaving 13 bases between. Looked up from germline, CDR1 is LNHNV and CDR2 is YYDKDF (reference sequence). The CDR3 reads CATSRDRAGADTQYF. Here the CDR3 DNA reads TGTGCCACCAGCAGAGATCGGGCGGGGGCGGATACGCAGTATTTT.

The chain has TRBV6-4 and TRBJ1-2; 7 nucleotides agree with TRBD1. The trim removed 6 bases at V and 7 bases at J, leaving 11 bases unmatched. The V gene's germline CDR1 is MRHNA and CDR2 SNTAGT. The CDR3 runs to 14 residues. The CDR3 here is CASSPNDRVSGYTF. CDR3 in DNA: TGTGCCAGCAGCCCAAACGACAGGGTCTCTGGCTACACCTTC.

The CDR3 coding sequence is TGTGCCAGCAGTGATGAGGGACAGGGGCCCGGGGAGCTGTTTTTT. Translating gives CASSDEGQGPGELFF. This chain links TRBV6-4 with TRBJ2-2; TRBD1 agrees at 10 bases. In germline, CDR1 is MRHNA, CDR2 SNTAGT. The CDR3 length is 15 residues. The V gene end was trimmed by 3 bases and the J gene end by 6 bases; junction bases not matched to a gene: 4.

CDR3 bases: TGTGCCAGCAGCTTGGCCGAAGCGGGAGGGCCGAGCGAGCAGTACTTC. It translates to CASSLAEAGGPSEQYF. The chain has TRBV5-5 and TRBJ2-7, with 10 bases aligning to TRBD2. Germline CDR1 SGHKS, CDR2 YYEKEE (reference sequence). V dropped 0 bases and J dropped 6; count of bases not matched to a gene: 9. The CDR3 is made up of 16 amino acids. Variable domain in full (rest from reference TRBV5-5 and TRBJ2-7): DAGVTQSPTHLIKTRGQQVTLRCSPISGHKSVSWYQQVLGQGPQFIFQYYEKEERGRGNFPDRFSARQFPNYSSELNVNALLLGDSALYLCASSLAEAGGPSEQYFGPGTRLTVT.

This clone was observed a single time. The chain combines TRBV7-2 with TRBJ1-4; D is unclear. CDR3 size: 13 residues. V lost 5 bases and J lost 16, with 20 bases in between. CDR1 is SGHTA and CDR2 is FQGNSA in the germline V gene. CDR3 residues: CASSPSPGNPGFF. In DNA, the CDR3 is TGTGCCAGCAGCCCCTCTCCCGGGAACCCTGGGTTTTTT.

This chain links TRBV3-1 (or the pseudogene TRBV3-2) with TRBJ2-1; no firm D call. Between the trimmed V and J ends, which lost 1 base and 6 bases, there was a span of 4 bases. The germline gives CDR1 LGHDT, CDR2 YNNKEL (reference sequence). The CDR3 length is 12 residues. CDR3 DNA sequence: TGTGCCAGCAGCCAAGGGCTCAATGAGCAGTTCTTC. Protein sequence: CASSQGLNEQFF.

This clone was picked up one time. The V gene is TRBV7-6, the J gene TRBJ2-2; 7 nucleotides agree with TRBD1. CDR1 and CDR2 from the germline V gene are SGHVS and FNYEAQ. With 5 bases clipped from V and 3 bases from J, the junction kept 6 bases outside the gene matches. The CDR3 length is 15 residues. The CDR3 region has the DNA TGTGCCAGCAGCCTATCAACAGGGGACACCGGGGAGCTGTTTTTT. Residues: CASSLSTGDTGELFF.

This chain joins TRBV29-1 and TRBJ2-3, with a weak D call TRBD1 (6 bases). CDR1 is SQVTM and CDR2 is ANQGSEA in the germline V gene. The CDR3 sequence is 13 residues long. V was shortened by 6 bases and J by 4 bases, with 14 bases between the two germline ends. The CDR3 DNA follows: TGCAGCGTAGCACAGGGTGTGGCAGATACGCAGTATTTT. It yields the protein CSVAQGVADTQYF.

This chain joins TRBV30 and TRBJ1-5; tentative D call: TRBD1 (5 bases). V was pared by 2 bases and J by 1 base, with 6 bases between. The CDR3 length is 13 residues. Per the germline V gene, CDR1 is GTSNPN and CDR2 is SVGIG (reference sequence). CDR3 DNA: TGTGCCTGGAGTTACAGGAGCAATCAGCCCCAGCATTTT. Translated: CAWSYRSNQPQHF.

The chain links TRBV7-2 to TRBJ2-5; 10 bases fit TRBD2. Germline assignment: CDR1 SGHTA and CDR2 FQGNSA. The CDR3 has 15 residues. Losses at the gene ends were 5 bases for V and 5 bases for J; bases not matched to a gene: 8. Here the CDR3 DNA reads TGTGCCAGCAGCCAGGAGACTAGCGGGTGGGAGACCCAGTACTTC. This codes for CASSQETSGWETQYF. Combining the CDR3 with reference TRBV7-2 and TRBJ2-5 gives the whole variable domain GAGVSQSPSNKVTEKGKDVELRCDPISGHTALYWYRQSLGQGLEFLIYFQGNSAPDKSGLPSDRFSAERTGGSVSTLTIQRTQQEDSAVYLCASSQETSGWETQYFGPGTRLLVL.

The chain joins TRBV5-1 to TRBJ1-2; TRBD1 matches 8 bases. V was clipped by 4 bases and J by 7 bases; unmatched bases: 3. The CDR3 length is 12 residues. The germline V gene encodes CDR1 SGHRS and CDR2 YFSETQ. The CDR3 loop is CASSPGQGGYTF. CDR3 nucleotides: TGCGCCAGCAGCCCCGGACAGGGTGGCTACACCTTC.

The chain joins TRBV11-3 to TRBJ2-1; 7 bases align to TRBD1. Germline-derived CDR1 and CDR2 are SGHNT and YENEEA. The CDR3 is 14 amino acids. Unmatched junction bases numbered 10, after V lost 6 bases and J lost 8 bases. Here the CDR3 DNA reads TGTGCCAGCAGTCGGGCGACAGGGTCGGATGAGCAGTTCTTC. It specifies CASSRATGSDEQFF.

To note about this clone: The sample holds other DNA sequences that translate to the same CDR3. The V and J genes are TRBV29-1 and TRBJ2-2; D unclear. Germline assignment: CDR1 SQVTM and CDR2 ANQGSEA. This CDR3 contains 11 residues. Trimming shortened V by 4 bases and J by 2 bases, and 2 bases separated the two germline ends. The CDR3 loop reads CSVGNTGELFF. For the CDR3, the DNA is TGCAGCGTTGGTAACACCGGGGAGCTGTTTTTT.

This clone has a handful of counts. The chain recombines TRBV7-3 with TRBJ2-2, with D maybe TRBD1 (6 bases). The CDR3 spans 16 residues. Germline V gives CDR1 SGHTA, CDR2 FQGTGA. V gave up 2 bases and J gave up 1 base, with 11 bases separating them. CDR3 amino acids: CASSLRAGENTGELFF. As DNA, the CDR3 is TGTGCCAGCAGCTTACGGGCAGGGGAGAACACCGGGGAGCTGTTTTTT.

This chain connects TRBV11-2 to TRBJ2-7, with TRBD2 matching 7 bases. The CDR3 extends over 16 amino acids. Trimming cost V 5 bases and J 0 bases; bases outside gene matches: 10. Germline V lookup: CDR1 SGHAT, CDR2 FQNNGV. CDR3 DNA: TGTGCCAGCAGCGCCGCTAAACTAGCGAACTCCTACGAGCAGTACTTC. This gives the protein CASSAAKLANSYEQYF.

The chain uses TRBV2 and TRBJ2-5; TRBD2 might be the D (5 bases). Germline V gives CDR1 SNHLY, CDR2 FYNNEI. This CDR3 comprises 13 residues. Trimming took 7 bases from V and 6 from J, leaving 15 bases between them. CDR3 DNA sequence: TGTGCCAGCACCGGTGACGAGCGGCAGACCCAGTACTTC. This translates into CASTGDERQTQYF. The entire variable domain, with the rest obtained from reference TRBV2 and TRBJ2-5, is as follows: EPEVTQTPSHQVTQMGQEVILRCVPISNHLYFYWYRQILGQKVEFLVSFYNNEISEKSEIFDDQFSVERPDGSNFTLKIRSTKLEDSAMYFCASTGDERQTQYFGPGTRLLVL.

This clone was observed a single time. V and J are TRBV19 and TRBJ1-2; TRBD1 aligns across 7 bases. The J segment lost 2 bases and the V segment lost 6 bases, leaving 3 bases of the junction unmatched. The CDR3 is 13 residues long. Germline V gene sequence: CDR1 LNHDA, CDR2 SQIVND (reference sequence). This CDR3 is CASSQTGNYGYTF. In DNA form, the CDR3 reads TGTGCCAGTAGCCAGACAGGGAACTATGGCTACACCTTC.